This entry lists 8 T cell receptor beta chains sequenced from one sample in a study of blood T cell repertoires in COVID-19. This table comes from immunoSEQ multiplex PCR, and its TCRdb copy is limited to in-frame clones, with some not included. The top ten hold about 4.9% of the sample, which has 90,000 or so clones, around 90% seen once. Material for sequencing was peripheral blood. All receptors come from a man between 60 and 75 years old with COVID-19, enrolled during active disease.

V is TRBV7-2 and J is TRBJ2-5, with TRBD1 identical over 9 bases. The CDR3 covers 14 residues. Germline assignment: CDR1 SGHTA and CDR2 FQGNSA. Trimming removed 5 bases from V and 5 bases from J; junction bases left unmatched: 6. The CDR3: CASSPDRGWETQYF. Written as DNA, the CDR3 is TGTGCCAGCAGCCCGGACAGGGGCTGGGAGACCCAGTACTTC.

The chain couples TRBV19 to TRBJ2-2, with 7 bases identical to TRBD1. After removal of 10 bases from V and 0 bases from J, the junction contained 8 bases not matched to a gene. The germline V gene has CDR1 LNHDA and CDR2 SQIVND (reference sequence). The length of the CDR3 is 15 residues. CDR3 sequence: CATTDRNTNTGELFF. The CDR3, as DNA: TGTGCCACCACGGACAGGAATACGAACACCGGGGAGCTGTTTTTT.

CDR3 sequence (DNA): TGTGCCAGCAGCTTTATACAGGGGGCGCGAACTGAAGCTTTCTTT. Protein: CASSFIQGARTEAFF. The rearrangement links TRBV7-9 to TRBJ1-1, with 9 bases that match TRBD1. Trimming cost V 3 bases and J 5 bases; bases outside gene matches: 7. This CDR3 comprises 15 residues. Looked up from germline, CDR1 is SEHNR and CDR2 is FQNEAQ (reference sequence).

The J gene is TRBJ1-2, the V gene TRBV7-2, with TRBD1 identical over 8 bases. CDR3 length: 13 amino acids. V shed 5 bases, J shed 5 bases, and the junction held 4 bases outside the gene matches. Germline V gene data show CDR1 as SGHTA and CDR2 as FQGNSA. DNA of the CDR3: TGTGCCAGCAGCCCCCGACAGGGGTATGGCTACACCTTC. This sequence encodes CASSPRQGYGYTF.

The chain links TRBV7-9 to TRBJ2-3; D remains ambiguous. Per the germline V gene, CDR1 is SEHNR and CDR2 is FQNEAQ (reference sequence). Trimming removed 3 bases at V and 6 bases at J, with 10 bases between. This CDR3 region has 13 residues. Here the CDR3 DNA reads TGTGCCAGCAGCTTCTCTGAGTGGGATACGCAGTATTTT. Translation: CASSFSEWDTQYF.

The V call is TRBV28, the J call TRBJ2-7; 9 bases match TRBD1. Germline-derived CDR1 and CDR2 are MDHEN and SYDVKM. The length of the CDR3 is 16 residues. V shed 4 bases, J shed 0 bases, and the junction held 7 bases outside the gene matches. The CDR3 here is CASSWTWDRASYEQYF. Here the CDR3 DNA reads TGTGCCAGCAGTTGGACGTGGGACAGGGCCTCCTACGAGCAGTACTTC.

This clone was seen only a few times. The chain couples TRBV29-1 to TRBJ2-5; TRBD1 matches 9 bases. The CDR3 sequence is 15 residues long. Germline V gene sequence: CDR1 SQVTM, CDR2 ANQGSEA. J was trimmed by 5 bases and V by 3 bases; bases with no gene match: 10. The CDR3 loop reads CSVDWPTGGGETQYF. CDR3 nucleotide sequence: TGCAGCGTTGATTGGCCGACAGGGGGAGGTGAGACCCAGTACTTC.

This clone was seen a few times. The V gene is TRBV11-3, the J gene TRBJ2-1; D is undetermined. CDR1 is SGHNT, CDR2 YENEEA, per germline. The CDR3 runs to 14 residues. V lost 5 bases and J 5 bases, leaving 13 bases between the germline ends. The CDR3 sequence is CASSPNSVNNEQFF. For the CDR3, the DNA is TGTGCCAGCAGCCCCAATTCGGTGAACAATGAGCAGTTCTTC.